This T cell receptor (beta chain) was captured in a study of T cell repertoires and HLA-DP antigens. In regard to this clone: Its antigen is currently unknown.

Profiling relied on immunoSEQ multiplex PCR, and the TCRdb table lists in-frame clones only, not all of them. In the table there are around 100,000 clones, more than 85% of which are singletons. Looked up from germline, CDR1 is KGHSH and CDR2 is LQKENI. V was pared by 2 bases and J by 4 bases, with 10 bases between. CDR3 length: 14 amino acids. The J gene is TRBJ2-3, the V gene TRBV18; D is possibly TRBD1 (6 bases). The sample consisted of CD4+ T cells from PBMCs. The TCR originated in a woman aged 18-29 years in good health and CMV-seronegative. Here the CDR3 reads CASSPGQGPDTQYF. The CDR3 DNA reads TGTGCCAGCTCACCAGGGCAGGGGCCAGATACGCAGTATTTT.